The 14 T cell receptor beta chains below were found in one sample sequenced in a study of sequential checkpoint blockade in melanoma. Stated treatment: randomized to nivolumab then ipilimumab (arm A) or the reverse (arm B). Sequenced by immunoSEQ multiplex PCR; TCRdb stores in-frame clones only, minus some. Here the sample spans roughly 30,000 clones, 75% to 85% being singletons. Sample: CD8+ T cells sorted from blood (inferred from file names), taken from a patient given nivolumab and ipilimumab in sequence. These receptors were collected from a human donor with melanoma.

J is TRBJ2-7 and V is TRBV4-1; tentatively, D is TRBD1 (6 bases). The length of the CDR3 is 15 residues. V was trimmed by 4 bases and J by 1 base, leaving 14 bases between them. Germline assignment: CDR1 MGHRA and CDR2 YSYEKL. DNA of the CDR3: TGCGCCAGCAGCCTCCTGACAGGTAATTCCTACGAGCAGTACTTC. Its translation is CASSLLTGNSYEQYF.

This chain joins TRBV11-2 and TRBJ1-2; D not certain. Germline V gene data show CDR1 as SGHAT and CDR2 as FQNNGV. CDR3 length: 13 amino acids. Trimming left V 5 bases short and J 2 bases short, with 9 bases between. CDR3 nucleotide sequence: TGTGCCAGCAGCCCCCCGGGGAACTATGGCTACACCTTC. It specifies CASSPPGNYGYTF. Full variable domain (remainder filled in from reference TRBV11-2 and TRBJ1-2): EAGVAQSPRYKIIEKRQSVAFWCNPISGHATLYWYQQILGQGPKLLIQFQNNGVVDDSQLPKDRFSAERLKGVDSTLKIQPAKLEDSAVYLCASSPPGNYGYTFGSGTRLTVV.

V and J are TRBV11-2 and TRBJ2-7; weak D call: TRBD2 (6 bases). CDR1 is SGHAT, CDR2 FQNNGV, per germline. Deletions cut 1 base from V and 4 bases from J, with 11 bases between. CDR3 size: 14 residues. This CDR3 is CASSLGLGGYEQYF. CDR3 DNA sequence: TGTGCCAGCAGCTTAGGTCTTGGGGGGTACGAGCAGTACTTC.

This rearrangement joins TRBV6-6 to TRBJ2-7, with 8 nucleotides matching TRBD1. Germline assignment: CDR1 MNHNY and CDR2 SVGAGI (reference sequence). The CDR3 covers 15 residues. With 1 base clipped from V and 5 bases from J, the junction kept 7 bases outside the gene matches. The CDR3 loop is CASSYWSGGADEQYF. The CDR3 coding sequence is TGTGCCAGCAGTTACTGGTCAGGGGGCGCGGACGAGCAGTACTTC.

The chain employs TRBV2 and TRBJ2-7; tentative D call: TRBD1 (5 bases). Germline V gives CDR1 SNHLY, CDR2 FYNNEI. CDR3 length: 14 residues. Between the trimmed V and J ends, which lost 2 bases and 3 bases, there was a span of 11 bases. The CDR3: CASSEMQGNYEQYF. The CDR3 DNA is TGTGCCAGCAGTGAAATGCAGGGTAACTACGAGCAGTACTTC.

There are a few counts of this clone. V gene TRBV5-5 combines with J gene TRBJ2-7; 8 nucleotides align to TRBD2. This CDR3 contains 13 residues. Germline values: CDR1 SGHKS, CDR2 YYEKEE (reference sequence). V gave up 1 base and J gave up 5 bases; unmatched junction bases: 2. This chain's CDR3 is CASSLRGGDEQYF. The DNA for the CDR3 is TGTGCCAGCAGCTTGCGGGGGGGAGACGAGCAGTACTTC.

The J gene is TRBJ1-5, the V gene TRBV19; the D gene is possibly TRBD1 (5 bases). Germline CDR1 reads LNHDA; CDR2 reads SQIVND (reference sequence). This CDR3 is built from 14 residues. The germline V and J ends were trimmed by 1 base and 6 bases, with 10 bases remaining between them. The CDR3 DNA reads TGTGCCAGTAGTATAGGGGGGGTATTTCAGCCCCAGCATTTT. Translating it yields CASSIGGVFQPQHF.

J is TRBJ1-2 and V is TRBV11-2, with D hard to call. Germline V gene data show CDR1 as SGHAT and CDR2 as FQNNGV. V shed 0 bases and J shed 4 bases, with 9 bases lying between them. There are 14 residues in the CDR3. CDR3 residues: CASSLDVGSYGYTF. CDR3 DNA: TGTGCCAGCAGCTTAGATGTGGGCAGCTATGGCTACACCTTC.

This clone was seen a handful of times. This rearrangement joins TRBV7-3 to TRBJ2-5; 11 nucleotides agree with TRBD2. The CDR3 sequence is 14 residues long. With V trimmed by 3 bases and J by 3 bases, 0 bases remained unmatched. Germline V gene data show CDR1 as SGHTA and CDR2 as FQGTGA. This CDR3 is CASSFSGGEETQYF. CDR3 sequence (DNA): TGTGCCAGCAGCTTTAGCGGGGGGGAAGAGACCCAGTACTTC.

The chain joins TRBV9 to TRBJ2-1; a possible D gene is TRBD2 (7 bases). Trimming cost V 0 bases and J 7 bases, with 11 bases left between them. CDR1 is SGDLS and CDR2 is YYNGEE in the germline V gene. This CDR3 spans 14 amino acids. CDR3: CASSVEGGGNEQFF. The CDR3 region has the DNA TGTGCCAGCAGCGTAGAGGGAGGGGGTAATGAGCAGTTCTTC. Complete variable domain (other parts from reference TRBV9 and TRBJ2-1): DSGVTQTPKHLITATGQRVTLRCSPRSGDLSVYWYQQSLDQGLQFLIQYYNGEERAKGNILERFSAQQFPDLHSELNLSSLELGDSALYFCASSVEGGGNEQFFGPGTRLTVL.

This chain links TRBV11-2 with TRBJ2-7; 8 bases match TRBD1. CDR3 size: 14 residues. The V gene end was trimmed by 6 bases and the J gene end by 3 bases; junction bases not matched to a gene: 7. Germline V gene data show CDR1 as SGHAT and CDR2 as FQNNGV. This chain's CDR3 is CASSLTGDYYEQYF. The CDR3 nucleotides read TGTGCCAGCAGTCTGACAGGGGATTACTACGAGCAGTACTTC.

The V and J genes are TRBV4-1 and TRBJ2-1, with a weak D call TRBD2 (5 bases). This CDR3 contains 15 residues. Germline-derived CDR1 and CDR2 are MGHRA and YSYEKL. The germline V and J ends were trimmed by 0 bases and 7 bases, with 13 bases remaining between them. CDR3 region: CASSQDKGLGNEQFF. The CDR3 nucleotides read TGCGCCAGCAGCCAAGATAAAGGACTCGGGAATGAGCAGTTCTTC.

This chain joins TRBV9 and TRBJ2-1, with 7 bases that match TRBD2. The CDR3 runs to 15 residues. Germline assignment: CDR1 SGDLS and CDR2 YYNGEE. After removal of 4 bases from V and 0 bases from J, the junction contained 4 bases not matched to a gene. The CDR3: CASSPTSASYNEQFF. CDR3 nucleotides: TGTGCCAGCAGCCCCACTAGCGCCTCCTACAATGAGCAGTTCTTC.

The V gene is TRBV9, the J gene TRBJ2-7; D is undetermined. Germline CDR1 reads SGDLS; CDR2 reads YYNGEE. The CDR3 spans 13 residues. Trimming removed 4 bases from V and 1 base from J, with 9 bases in between. The CDR3 DNA is TGTGCCAGCAGCCCTCCGACATCCTACGAGCAGTACTTC. Protein: CASSPPTSYEQYF.